This entry lists 19 T cell receptor beta chains sequenced from one sample in a study of OX40 agonist ivuxolimab in advanced cancers. Libraries were prepared through the immunoSEQ multiplex PCR assay. TCRdb took this table from immuneACCESS and kept in-frame rearrangements with V and J called. Such tables lack part of the clones; where checked against another copy, unresolved V genes explain under half of the gap, and the rest is unexplained. For this sample there are around 70,000 clones; 92% appear just once. 7.6% of the sample rests with the top ten. Sample: CD4+ or CD8+ T cells sorted from blood, taken in a trial of the OX40 agonist ivuxolimab. Receptors were obtained from an adult with an advanced solid tumor such as melanoma, head and neck, liver or kidney cancer.

The rearrangement links TRBV11-2 to TRBJ2-1; no clear D. The CDR3 has 11 amino acids. Deletions cut 5 bases from V and 5 bases from J, with 4 bases between. Germline CDR1 SGHAT, CDR2 FQNNGV. CDR3 coding DNA: TGTGCCAGCAGCGCCAACAATGAGCAGTTCTTC. The encoded protein is CASSANNEQFF.

The chain employs TRBV11-2 and TRBJ2-7, with D perhaps TRBD1 (5 bases). V was clipped by 1 base and J by 4 bases, with 8 bases between them. The CDR3 is 13 amino acids. Looked up from germline, CDR1 is SGHAT and CDR2 is FQNNGV. In nucleotides, the CDR3 is TGTGCCAGCAGCTTAGGACAGCCGTACGAGCAGTACTTC. It yields the protein CASSLGQPYEQYF.

V is TRBV9 and J is TRBJ2-3; D is ambiguous. This CDR3 comprises 12 residues. V gave up 1 base and J gave up 5 bases, with 5 bases separating them. Germline CDR1 is SGDLS and CDR2 is YYNGEE. The CDR3 here is CASSVSEDTQYF. The CDR3 nucleotides read TGTGCCAGCAGCGTAAGCGAAGATACGCAGTATTTT.

This chain joins TRBV7-2 and TRBJ1-3; 9 nucleotides agree with TRBD1. The CDR3 is 17 residues long. Germline V gene lookup returns CDR1 SGHTA and CDR2 FQGNSA. V was clipped by 2 bases and J by 2 bases; unmatched bases: 7. CDR3 DNA: TGTGCCAGCAGCTTAAATACAGGGGGCTACGCTGGAAACACCATATATTTT. The encoded protein is CASSLNTGGYAGNTIYF.

The chain uses TRBV7-8 and TRBJ2-7, with 10 bases aligning to TRBD2. V was pared by 3 bases and J by 9 bases, with 8 bases of the junction left unmatched. The V gene's germline CDR1 is SGHVS and CDR2 FQNEAQ. CDR3 size: 14 residues. CDR3 in DNA: TGTGCCAGCAGCTTTAGCGGGGGGCTCCTTGGGCAGTACTTC. Translated, it gives CASSFSGGLLGQYF. Looking up the rest from reference TRBV7-8 and TRBJ2-7 gives the full variable domain: GAGVSQSPRYKVAKRGQDVALRCDPISGHVSLFWYQQALGQGPEFLTYFQNEAQLDKSGLPSDRFFAERPEGSVSTLKIQRTQQEDSAVYLCASSFSGGLLGQYFGPGTRLTVT.

As to this clone: Other DNA variants within this sample encode the same CDR3. This chain connects TRBV9 to TRBJ2-7, with unresolved D. CDR1 is SGDLS and CDR2 is YYNGEE in the germline V gene. Trimming removed 0 bases at V and 7 bases at J, with 5 bases between. The CDR3 is 11 amino acids. The CDR3 spells CASSVGGEQYF. CDR3 bases: TGTGCCAGCAGCGTAGGGGGAGAGCAGTACTTC. Using reference TRBV9 and TRBJ2-7 for the parts outside the CDR3, the full variable domain is DSGVTQTPKHLITATGQRVTLRCSPRSGDLSVYWYQQSLDQGLQFLIQYYNGEERAKGNILERFSAQQFPDLHSELNLSSLELGDSALYFCASSVGGEQYFGPGTRLTVT.

The V call is TRBV7-6, the J call TRBJ2-7, with TRBD1 identical over 10 bases. After removal of 1 base from V and 1 base from J, the junction contained 4 bases not matched to a gene. CDR1 and CDR2 from the germline V gene are SGHVS and FNYEAQ. The CDR3 consists of 16 residues. CDR3 sequence (DNA): TGTGCCAGCAGCTTAGGGGCGGGACAGGGGTCCTACGAGCAGTACTTC. It specifies CASSLGAGQGSYEQYF.

The CDR3 DNA sequence: TGTGCCAGCAGCTTAGCAGGCACGAACACTGAAGCTTTCTTT. It translates to CASSLAGTNTEAFF. This chain connects TRBV7-6 to TRBJ1-1, with D hard to call. The CDR3 length is 14 residues. Germline V gene sequence: CDR1 SGHVS, CDR2 FNYEAQ. V was shortened by 0 bases and J by 1 base, with 6 bases between the two germline ends. The full variable domain, with the rest looked up from reference TRBV7-6 and TRBJ1-1, is GAGVSQSPRYKVTKRGQDVALRCDPISGHVSLYWYRQALGQGPEFLTYFNYEAQQDKSGLPNDRFSAERPEGSISTLTIQRTEQRDSAMYRCASSLAGTNTEAFFGQGTRLTVV.

The genes are TRBV4-1 and TRBJ1-4; tentative D call: TRBD1 (5 bases). V dropped 0 bases and J dropped 6 bases, with 20 bases sitting between them. Germline loops: CDR1 MGHRA, CDR2 YSYEKL. The CDR3 has 18 amino acids. The CDR3 region is CASSQDPNPLLGDEKLFF. CDR3 DNA sequence: TGCGCCAGCAGCCAAGATCCAAACCCCCTTTTGGGGGATGAAAAACTGTTTTTT.

CDR3 sequence: CASSSGSPLSQYF. The DNA of the CDR3 is TGTGCCAGCTCTAGCGGGAGCCCCCTGTCGCAGTATTTT. The V call is TRBV6-5, the J call TRBJ2-3; 10 bases align to TRBD2. Germline lookup yields CDR1 MNHEY and CDR2 SVGAGI. The CDR3 loop spans 13 amino acids. Losses at the gene ends were 8 bases for V and 10 bases for J; bases not matched to a gene: 9.

This clone was seen only once. V gene TRBV11-2 combines with J gene TRBJ2-1; 7 bases line up with TRBD1. J gave up 8 bases and V 3 bases, and 1 base lay outside the gene matches. The CDR3 runs to 12 residues. Germline values: CDR1 SGHAT, CDR2 FQNNGV. The CDR3 sequence is CASSFTGDEQFF. In nucleotides, the CDR3 is TGTGCCAGCAGCTTCACAGGGGATGAGCAGTTCTTC.

This clone was counted between two and nine times. The chain recombines TRBV9 with TRBJ2-7, with D tentatively TRBD1 (6 bases). The CDR3 is 14 amino acids. Germline V CDR1 and CDR2: SGDLS, YYNGEE. V was clipped by 3 bases and J by 4 bases, with 14 bases between them. CDR3 sequence: CASSAGTRGYEQYF. The CDR3 DNA is TGTGCCAGCAGCGCCGGGACAAGAGGGTACGAGCAGTACTTC. The whole variable domain, filled in from reference TRBV9 and TRBJ2-7, reads DSGVTQTPKHLITATGQRVTLRCSPRSGDLSVYWYQQSLDQGLQFLIQYYNGEERAKGNILERFSAQQFPDLHSELNLSSLELGDSALYFCASSAGTRGYEQYFGPGTRLTVT.

This chain links TRBV6-5 with TRBJ2-5, with 9 bases identical to TRBD1. CDR3 length equals 15 residues. Germline values: CDR1 MNHEY, CDR2 SVGAGI. Trimming at V came to 10 bases and at J to 4 bases, leaving 13 bases not matched to a gene. CDR3 loop: CATGAPDRGLETQYF. In DNA form, the CDR3 reads TGTGCCACCGGCGCCCCGGACAGGGGTTTAGAGACCCAGTACTTC.

The genes are TRBV9 and TRBJ2-7, with TRBD2 as a possible D gene (5 bases). Trimming removed 0 bases at V and 6 bases at J, with 19 bases between. The CDR3 runs 16 residues. Germline V gene lookup returns CDR1 SGDLS and CDR2 YYNGEE. This chain's CDR3 is CASSVGGRPSAGEQYF. CDR3 sequence (DNA): TGTGCCAGCAGCGTAGGGGGAAGGCCCTCCGCGGGCGAGCAGTACTTC.

The chain is built from TRBV11-1 and TRBJ2-4, with 7 bases fitting TRBD2. The CDR3 covers 17 residues. Trimming removed 0 bases from V and 3 bases from J; junction bases left unmatched: 8. Germline lookup yields CDR1 SGHAT and CDR2 FQDESV (reference sequence). CDR3 in amino acids: CASSLAEGGFGKNIQYF. In DNA, the CDR3 is TGTGCCAGCAGCTTAGCGGAGGGAGGGTTTGGCAAAAACATTCAGTACTTC.

The rearrangement links TRBV15 to TRBJ2-5; TRBD2 aligns across 9 bases. V lost 5 bases and J lost 5; bases outside the gene matches: 6. The CDR3 has 14 amino acids. CDR1 is LNHNV and CDR2 is YYDKDF in the germline V gene (reference sequence). As DNA, the CDR3 is TGTGCCACCAGCGGGGGACTAGCTGGCGAGACCCAGTACTTC. Protein product: CATSGGLAGETQYF.

The chain recombines TRBV20-1 with TRBJ2-1; no firm D call. This CDR3 is 10 amino acids long. The germline CDR1 and CDR2 sequences are DFQATT and SNEGSKA (reference sequence). The V end lost 3 bases, the J end lost 8 bases, and 5 bases lay between the germline ends. The CDR3 is CSARVDEQFF. CDR3 nucleotide sequence: TGCAGTGCTAGGGTAGATGAGCAGTTCTTC.

This clone was seen once. The rearrangement uses TRBV6-5 and TRBJ2-7; tentatively, D is TRBD1 (6 bases). The V end was cut by 5 bases, the J end by 0 bases, with 14 bases between. Germline V gene data show CDR1 as MNHEY and CDR2 as SVGAGI. This CDR3 is built from 15 residues. The CDR3 region is CASSTLRTASYEQYF. Here the CDR3 DNA reads TGTGCCAGCAGTACCCTCCGGACAGCCTCCTACGAGCAGTACTTC.

The sample holds one count of this clone. The gene calls are TRBV7-8 and TRBJ1-1; maybe TRBD1 (6 bases). V lost 5 bases and J 1 base, leaving 11 bases between the germline ends. Germline CDR1 SGHVS, CDR2 FQNEAQ. The CDR3 is 14 amino acids. The CDR3 sequence is CASSEGGENTEAFF. The CDR3 region has the DNA TGTGCCAGCAGCGAGGGGGGCGAGAACACTGAAGCTTTCTTT.